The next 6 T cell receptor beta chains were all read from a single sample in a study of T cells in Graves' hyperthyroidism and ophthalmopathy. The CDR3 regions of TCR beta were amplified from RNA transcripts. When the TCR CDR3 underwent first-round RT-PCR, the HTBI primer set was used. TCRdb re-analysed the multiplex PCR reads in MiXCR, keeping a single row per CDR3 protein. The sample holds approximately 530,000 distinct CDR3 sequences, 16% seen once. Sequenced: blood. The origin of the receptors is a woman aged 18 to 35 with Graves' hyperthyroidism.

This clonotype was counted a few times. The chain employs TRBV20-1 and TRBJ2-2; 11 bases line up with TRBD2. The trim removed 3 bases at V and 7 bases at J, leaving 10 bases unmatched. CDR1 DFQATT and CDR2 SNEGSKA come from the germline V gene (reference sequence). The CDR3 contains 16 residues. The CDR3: CSARQLAGARGGELFF. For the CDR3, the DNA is TGCAGTGCTAGGCAACTAGCGGGGGCCAGGGGCGGGGAGCTGTTTTTT.

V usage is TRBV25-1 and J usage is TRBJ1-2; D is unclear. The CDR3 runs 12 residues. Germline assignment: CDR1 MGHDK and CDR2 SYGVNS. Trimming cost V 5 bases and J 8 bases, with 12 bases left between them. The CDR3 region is CASSWGMEGYTF. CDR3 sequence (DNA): TGTGCCAGCAGTTGGGGTATGGAGGGCTACACCTTC.

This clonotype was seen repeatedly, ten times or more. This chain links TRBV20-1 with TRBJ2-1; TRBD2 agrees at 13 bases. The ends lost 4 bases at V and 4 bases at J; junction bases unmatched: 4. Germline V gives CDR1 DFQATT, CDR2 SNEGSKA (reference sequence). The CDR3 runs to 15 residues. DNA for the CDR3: TGCAGTGCTACCGGACTAGCGGGAGTTTACAATGAGCAGTTCTTC. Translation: CSATGLAGVYNEQFF.

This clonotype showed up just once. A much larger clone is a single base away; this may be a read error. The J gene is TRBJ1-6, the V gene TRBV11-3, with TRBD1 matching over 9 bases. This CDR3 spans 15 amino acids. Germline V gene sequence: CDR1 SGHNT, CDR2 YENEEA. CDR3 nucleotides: TGTGCCAGCAACTTAGCGGACAGGGGCCCCTCACCCCTCCACTTT. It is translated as CASNLADRGPSPLHF.

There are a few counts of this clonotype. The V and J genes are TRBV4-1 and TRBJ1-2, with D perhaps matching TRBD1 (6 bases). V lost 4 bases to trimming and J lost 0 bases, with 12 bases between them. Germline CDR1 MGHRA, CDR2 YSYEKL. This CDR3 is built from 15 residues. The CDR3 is CASSPTDRSNYGYTF. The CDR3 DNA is TGCGCCAGCAGCCCGACCGACAGGTCTAACTATGGCTACACCTTC.

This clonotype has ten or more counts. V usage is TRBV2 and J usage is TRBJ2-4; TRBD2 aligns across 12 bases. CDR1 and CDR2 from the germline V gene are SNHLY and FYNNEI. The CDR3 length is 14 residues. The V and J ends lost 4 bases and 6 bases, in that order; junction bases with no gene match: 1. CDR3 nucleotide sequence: TGTGCCAGCAGTGTGACTAGCGGGGGAAACATTCAGTACTTC. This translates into CASSVTSGGNIQYF.